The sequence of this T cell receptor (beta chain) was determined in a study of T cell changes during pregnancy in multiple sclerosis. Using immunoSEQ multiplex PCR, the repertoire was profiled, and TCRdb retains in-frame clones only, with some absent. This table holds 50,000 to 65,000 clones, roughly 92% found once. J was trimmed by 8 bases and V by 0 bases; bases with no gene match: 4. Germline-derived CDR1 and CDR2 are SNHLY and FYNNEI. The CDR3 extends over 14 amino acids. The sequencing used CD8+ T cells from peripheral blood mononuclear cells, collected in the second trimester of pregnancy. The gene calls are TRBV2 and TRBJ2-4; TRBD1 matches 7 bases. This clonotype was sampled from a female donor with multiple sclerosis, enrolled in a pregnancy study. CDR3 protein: CASSEAVGGDIQYF. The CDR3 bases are TGTGCCAGCAGTGAAGCGGTAGGGGGCGACATTCAGTACTTC.